The TCR beta chain under discussion was sequenced for a study of Graves' ophthalmopathy and Graves' hyperthyroidism. Study context: The authors collected peripheral blood at initial diagnosis, before any treatment.

RNA transcripts were the template, and TCR beta CDR3 regions were amplified from them. RT-PCR was first run with HTBI primers, then multiplex PCR in a second round. TCRdb re-derived calls from the multiplex PCR reads in MiXCR, one entry per CDR3 protein. The sample records about 700,000 distinct CDR3 sequences, about 38% being singletons. The CDR3 spans 14 residues. Germline CDR1 MNHNY, CDR2 SVGAGI (reference sequence). Deletions cut 7 bases from V and 4 bases from J, with 17 bases between. This clonotype was sampled from an adult man with Graves' ophthalmopathy. The chain has TRBV6-6 and TRBJ2-7; D unclear. Material for sequencing was peripheral blood. The CDR3 coding sequence is TGTGCCAGCACATGGACCCCCCGTGGATACGAGCAGTACTTC. Its translation: CASTWTPRGYEQYF.